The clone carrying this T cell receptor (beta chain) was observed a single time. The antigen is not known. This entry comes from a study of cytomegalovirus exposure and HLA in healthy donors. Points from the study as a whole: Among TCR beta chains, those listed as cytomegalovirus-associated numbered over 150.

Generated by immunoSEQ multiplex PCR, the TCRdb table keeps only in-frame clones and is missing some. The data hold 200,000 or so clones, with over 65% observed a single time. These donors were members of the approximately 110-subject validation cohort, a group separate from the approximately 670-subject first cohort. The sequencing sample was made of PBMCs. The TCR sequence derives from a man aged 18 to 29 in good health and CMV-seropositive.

CDR3 DNA: TGTGCCAGCAGCTTAGCAGGAACTAGCGGGAGGTACGAGCAGTACTTC. Translation: CASSLAGTSGRYEQYF. This rearrangement joins TRBV5-6 to TRBJ2-7; 12 nucleotides agree with TRBD2. The V gene end was trimmed by 2 bases and the J gene end by 4 bases; junction bases not matched to a gene: 7. This CDR3 contains 16 residues. CDR1 and CDR2 from the germline V gene are SGHDT and YYEEEE.